This TCR beta chain was recovered during a study of CD8 T cells in Susac syndrome. This clonotype was recorded once. Its antigen is undetermined. Looked up from germline, CDR1 is MDHEN and CDR2 is SYDVKM. V lost 5 bases and J lost 0, with 9 bases in between. This CDR3 is built from 14 residues. The study's findings and limits: As the study acknowledged, the number of individuals who were part of its TCR sequencing and HLA analysis was relatively small.

Reverse transcription of about 0.45 to 1 ug RNA was performed with random hexamers. TCR beta CDR3 was amplified by immunoSEQ multiplex PCR. This amplification extended across 54 Vbeta and 13 Jbeta segments. A single record per CDR3 protein comes from TCRdb applying MiXCR to the immunoSEQ multiplex PCR reads. This sample carries about 430,000 distinct CDR3 sequences, approximately 85% of them seen once, and the ten largest clones take approximately 0.12%. CD8+ and CD4+ blood T cells underwent TCR beta sequencing. Treatment-naive patients with stable or active relapsing-remitting disease were the multiple sclerosis controls.

The specimen was CD8+ T cells from PBMCs. This TCR was recovered from a human donor with multiple sclerosis. The rearrangement joins TRBV28 to TRBJ2-3; no firm D call. The CDR3 loop is CASSLGESTDTQYF. CDR3 coding DNA: TGTGCCAGCAGTCTCGGAGAGAGCACAGATACGCAGTATTTT. Combining the CDR3 with reference TRBV28 and TRBJ2-3 gives the whole variable domain DVKVTQSSRYLVKRTGEKVFLECVQDMDHENMFWYRQDPGLGLRLIYFSYDVKMKEKGDIPEGYSVSREKKERFSLILESASTNQTSMYLCASSLGESTDTQYFGPGTRLTVL.